This T cell receptor (beta chain) was captured in a study of siplizumab effects on memory and regulatory T cells. The table came from immunoSEQ multiplex PCR; TCRdb's copy has only in-frame clones and leaves some out. The table has about 48,000 clones, about 90% seen once. The CDR3 has 14 amino acids. CDR1 MNHEY and CDR2 SMNVEV come from the germline V gene (reference sequence). Trimming cost V 2 bases and J 0 bases, with 4 bases left between them. Sequencing was done on a sample of naive CD8+ T cells sorted from blood. This TCR was recovered from a human donor in good health. V and J are TRBV27 and TRBJ1-4; D remains ambiguous. This CDR3 is CASSLSPTNEKLFF. CDR3 DNA: TGTGCCAGCAGTTTAAGTCCAACTAATGAAAAACTGTTTTTT.